Shown below are 18 T cell receptor beta chains from a single sample sequenced in a study of OX40 agonist ivuxolimab in advanced cancers. Library preparation was by the immunoSEQ multiplex PCR assay. TCRdb carries this immuneACCESS record with in-frame sequences only. Its versions omit some clonotypes, under half of them owing to an unresolved V gene in the studies checked, with the rest unexplained. The sample table contains 9,500 to 12,000 clones; only one count was recorded for roughly 85% of them. The ten largest clones capture about 9.4% of the sample. Sequenced material: CD4+ or CD8+ T cells sorted from blood, taken in a trial of the OX40 agonist ivuxolimab. The source of these receptors is an adult with an advanced solid tumor such as melanoma, head and neck, liver or kidney cancer.

The chain employs TRBV4-1 and TRBJ1-1, with TRBD1 as a possible D gene (6 bases). This CDR3 has 15 amino acids. Germline lookup yields CDR1 MGHRA and CDR2 YSYEKL. The V gene lost 0 bases and the J gene lost 5 bases, with 13 bases spanning the gap. The CDR3 protein is CASSQEARGYTEAFF. In nucleotides, the CDR3 is TGCGCCAGCAGCCAAGAGGCCAGGGGATATACTGAAGCTTTCTTT.

V gene TRBV7-9 combines with J gene TRBJ2-1; tentative D call: TRBD2 (7 bases). Looked up from germline, CDR1 is SEHNR and CDR2 is FQNEAQ (reference sequence). V dropped 8 bases and J dropped 7 bases, with 21 bases sitting between them. The CDR3 loop spans 15 amino acids. CDR3 nucleotides: TGTGCCAGCGATAGGGGAGCGGGAAGGGGGAATGAGCAGTTCTTC. Translation gives CASDRGAGRGNEQFF.

The CDR3 spells CASSLGGGRRTYEQYF. DNA for the CDR3: TGTGCCAGCAGCTTGGGAGGCGGGAGACGCACCTACGAGCAGTACTTC. The chain is built from TRBV5-6 and TRBJ2-7; 7 bases match TRBD2. This CDR3 has 16 residues. Germline lookup yields CDR1 SGHDT and CDR2 YYEEEE. Trimming cost V 0 bases and J 2 bases; bases outside gene matches: 8.

The chain carries TRBV28 and TRBJ2-4; D is perhaps TRBD1 or TRBD2 (6 bases each). CDR3 length: 15 residues. Germline V CDR1 and CDR2: MDHEN, SYDVKM. With 7 bases removed from V and 3 bases from J, the gap between germline ends came to 16 bases. CDR3 loop: CASIDGGADKNIQYF. In DNA, the CDR3 is TGTGCCAGCATTGACGGGGGCGCGGACAAAAACATTCAGTACTTC. The full variable domain, rest sourced from reference TRBV28 and TRBJ2-4, is DVKVTQSSRYLVKRTGEKVFLECVQDMDHENMFWYRQDPGLGLRLIYFSYDVKMKEKGDIPEGYSVSREKKERFSLILESASTNQTSMYLCASIDGGADKNIQYFGAGTRLSVL.

The chain uses TRBV5-8 and TRBJ1-1; possible D gene TRBD1, 5 bases. The germline CDR1 and CDR2 sequences are SGHTS and YDEGEE. Trimming cost V 1 base and J 7 bases, with 14 bases left between them. The CDR3 is 14 amino acids. CDR3 nucleotides: TGTGCCAGCAGCTTGAGGTCATGGGGGGTTGAAGCTTTCTTT. This gives the protein CASSLRSWGVEAFF.

Regarding this clone: Compared with germline, one end of the junction differs, possibly owing to a read error. The chain has TRBV27 and TRBJ1-5, with a weak D call TRBD1 (6 bases). Germline CDR1 MNHEY, CDR2 SMNVEV (reference sequence). The CDR3 extends over 14 amino acids. In DNA form, the CDR3 reads TGTGCCAGCAGTCGTCCGGGGGACAATCGGCCCCAGCATTTT. Its translation is CASSRPGDNRPQHF.

In DNA form, the CDR3 reads TGTGCCAGCAGCCGAGGACAGGAAGCGCCCTACGAGCAGTACTTC. It encodes CASSRGQEAPYEQYF. The chain couples TRBV5-4 to TRBJ2-7; TRBD1 matches 7 bases. CDR1 and CDR2 from the germline V gene are SGHNT and YYREEE (reference sequence). The CDR3 contains 15 residues. The J segment lost 2 bases and the V segment lost 4 bases, leaving 9 bases of the junction unmatched.

This clone was counted between two and nine times. V gene TRBV20-1 combines with J gene TRBJ2-7; D is perhaps TRBD1 (6 bases). Per germline, CDR1 DFQATT and CDR2 SNEGSKA (reference sequence). There are 11 residues in the CDR3. Trimming cost V 2 bases and J 6 bases, with 8 bases left between them. CDR3 coding DNA: TGCAGTGCTAGACAGGGGCGCGAGCAGTACTTC. It is translated as CSARQGREQYF.

The rearrangement joins TRBV30 to TRBJ2-7; 12 bases align to TRBD2. Germline CDR1 is GTSNPN and CDR2 is SVGIG (reference sequence). The ends lost 5 bases at V and 4 bases at J; junction bases unmatched: 3. This CDR3 is 13 amino acids long. CDR3 amino acids: CAWGGLAGYEQYF. CDR3 DNA: TGTGCCTGGGGGGGACTAGCGGGTTACGAGCAGTACTTC.

The rearrangement links TRBV19 to TRBJ2-2, with 8 bases lining up with TRBD1. CDR3 size: 15 residues. The V gene end was trimmed by 5 bases and the J gene end by 5 bases; junction bases not matched to a gene: 7. From germline, CDR1 is LNHDA and CDR2 SQIVND (reference sequence). The CDR3 is CASSVQGAWTGELFF. The CDR3 bases are TGTGCCAGTAGTGTCCAGGGGGCTTGGACCGGGGAGCTGTTTTTT.

The V and J genes are TRBV7-9 and TRBJ2-3; perhaps D is TRBD1 or TRBD2 (5 bases each). Germline V gives CDR1 SEHNR, CDR2 FQNEAQ (reference sequence). The CDR3 loop spans 15 amino acids. Trimming shortened V by 6 bases and J by 1 base, and 14 bases separated the two germline ends. The CDR3 sequence is CASRRGGLGTDTQYF. Here the CDR3 DNA reads TGTGCCAGCAGGAGGGGTGGACTTGGCACAGATACGCAGTATTTT.

The J gene is TRBJ1-4, the V gene TRBV5-1; 9 positions agree with TRBD1. The V and J ends lost 4 bases and 8 bases, in that order; junction bases with no gene match: 6. There are 14 residues in the CDR3. Germline V gene data show CDR1 as SGHRS and CDR2 as YFSETQ. The CDR3 nucleotides are TGCGCCAGCAGCGACCGACAGGGGGGCGAAAAACTGTTTTTT. Amino acid sequence: CASSDRQGGEKLFF. The complete variable domain, with remaining parts taken from reference TRBV5-1 and TRBJ1-4, reads KAGVTQTPRYLIKTRGQQVTLSCSPISGHRSVSWYQQTPGQGLQFLFEYFSETQRNKGNFPGRFSGRQFSNSRSEMNVSTLELGDSALYLCASSDRQGGEKLFFGSGTQLSVL.

The chain carries TRBV18 and TRBJ2-7; 10 positions agree with TRBD2. Germline V lookup: CDR1 KGHSH, CDR2 LQKENI. J gave up 1 base and V 4 bases, and 4 bases lay outside the gene matches. This CDR3 is built from 15 residues. The CDR3 coding sequence is TGTGCCAGCTCACGACTGACTAGCGGGTCCTACGAGCAGTACTTC. Amino acid sequence: CASSRLTSGSYEQYF.

The chain links TRBV6-6 to TRBJ2-1, with D possibly called TRBD1 or TRBD2 (5 bases each). With 7 bases removed from V and 0 bases from J, the gap between germline ends came to 10 bases. The CDR3 sequence is 14 residues long. Per germline, CDR1 MNHNY and CDR2 SVGAGI (reference sequence). The CDR3 protein is CASTGRDSYNEQFF. The CDR3 nucleotides are TGTGCCAGCACGGGACGGGACTCCTACAATGAGCAGTTCTTC.

The chain has TRBV9 and TRBJ2-2, with 7 bases fitting TRBD2. J gave up 4 bases and V 4 bases, and 13 bases lay outside the gene matches. Per the germline V gene, CDR1 is SGDLS and CDR2 is YYNGEE. This CDR3 has 17 amino acids. In DNA, the CDR3 is TGTGCCAGCAGCCGACCAATGGGAGGGCCAAGCACCGGGGAGCTGTTTTTT. It translates to CASSRPMGGPSTGELFF.

This chain joins TRBV15 and TRBJ2-1; possible D gene TRBD2, 7 bases. Germline assignment: CDR1 LNHNV and CDR2 YYDKDF (reference sequence). CDR3 size: 16 residues. The V end lost 0 bases, the J end lost 5 bases, and 14 bases lay between the germline ends. The CDR3 region is CATSRDGGLADNEQFF. DNA of the CDR3: TGTGCCACCAGCAGAGATGGGGGGCTAGCGGACAATGAGCAGTTCTTC.

This chain connects TRBV28 to TRBJ2-1; D is uncertain. CDR1 and CDR2 (germline): MDHEN, SYDVKM. The CDR3 loop spans 14 amino acids. V lost 2 bases to trimming and J lost 0 bases, with 5 bases between them. The CDR3 spells CASSLESSYNEQFF. CDR3 bases: TGTGCCAGCAGTTTAGAAAGCTCCTACAATGAGCAGTTCTTC.

This chain joins TRBV28 and TRBJ1-5; D is unclear. The V gene's germline CDR1 is MDHEN and CDR2 SYDVKM. Trimming took 6 bases from V and 6 from J, leaving 15 bases between them. The CDR3 length is 14 residues. Here the CDR3 reads CASRLRAFSQPQHF. The CDR3 bases are TGTGCCAGCAGACTCCGGGCCTTCTCTCAGCCCCAGCATTTT. Drawing the rest from reference TRBV28 and TRBJ1-5, the complete variable domain is DVKVTQSSRYLVKRTGEKVFLECVQDMDHENMFWYRQDPGLGLRLIYFSYDVKMKEKGDIPEGYSVSREKKERFSLILESASTNQTSMYLCASRLRAFSQPQHFGDGTRLSIL.